These 10 T cell receptor beta chains share one sample of origin, sequenced in a study of tumour-infiltrating T cells in Burkitt lymphoma. Assay: immunoSEQ multiplex PCR; the TCRdb copy retains only in-frame clones and omits some. This table has over a thousand clones, around 11% appearing once. Sequenced input: tumor tissue. The source is a human donor with Burkitt lymphoma.

This clone was detected only a few times. The rearrangement joins TRBV30 to TRBJ1-3, with D unresolved. The ends were cut back, 2 bases at V and 4 bases at J, with 6 bases in the middle. The CDR3 has 12 residues. The germline V gene encodes CDR1 GTSNPN and CDR2 SVGIG (reference sequence). The CDR3 sequence: CAWSPKGNTIYF. In nucleotides, the CDR3 is TGTGCCTGGAGTCCCAAGGGAAACACCATATATTTT.

V usage is TRBV20-1 and J usage is TRBJ1-1; D is perhaps TRBD1 (5 bases). The CDR3 covers 11 residues. Germline V gene sequence: CDR1 DFQATT, CDR2 SNEGSKA (reference sequence). The CDR3 spells CRGVTGTEAFF. The CDR3 DNA follows: TGCAGGGGGGTGACCGGCACTGAAGCTTTCTTT.

A remark on this clone: The junction departs from germline at one end; a sequencing error may be responsible. The sample carries other DNA sequences with the same CDR3. This sequence joins TRBV4-1 and TRBJ2-3, with TRBD2 matching over 9 bases. The CDR3 length is 18 residues. Germline-derived CDR1 and CDR2 are MGHRA and YSYEKL. The CDR3 sequence is CASSRVRASGESTDTQYF. The CDR3 DNA reads as TGCGCCAGTAGCCGGGTTCGGGCTAGCGGGGAGAGCACAGATACGCAGTATTTT.

The chain recombines TRBV7-6 with TRBJ2-1; 8 nucleotides agree with TRBD1. This CDR3 spans 17 amino acids. From germline, CDR1 is SGHVS and CDR2 FNYEAQ. The J segment lost 3 bases and the V segment lost 4 bases, leaving 11 bases of the junction unmatched. The CDR3 DNA reads TGTGCCAGCAGCTCAGACCCACAGGGGGGAAGCTACAATGAGCAGTTCTTC. Its translation is CASSSDPQGGSYNEQFF. The full variable domain, rest sourced from reference TRBV7-6 and TRBJ2-1, is GAGVSQSPRYKVTKRGQDVALRCDPISGHVSLYWYRQALGQGPEFLTYFNYEAQQDKSGLPNDRFSAERPEGSISTLTIQRTEQRDSAMYRCASSSDPQGGSYNEQFFGPGTRLTVL.

Of note for this clone: The same CDR3 arises from other DNA sequences in this sample as well. The chain couples TRBV13 to TRBJ2-7; 10 bases map to TRBD1. There are 16 residues in the CDR3. V was clipped by 5 bases and J by 3 bases; unmatched bases: 10. Germline V gene data show CDR1 as PRHDT and CDR2 as FYEKMQ (reference sequence). This chain's CDR3 is CASSPAGQGGHYEQYF. Written as DNA, the CDR3 is TGTGCCAGCAGCCCCGCCGGACAGGGGGGACACTACGAGCAGTACTTC.

The chain recombines TRBV30 with TRBJ1-5; D gene uncertain. The germline V gene encodes CDR1 GTSNPN and CDR2 SVGIG (reference sequence). V dropped 0 bases and J dropped 1 base, with 4 bases sitting between them. CDR3 size: 13 residues. CDR3 in DNA: TGTGCCTGGAGTGTGACGAGCAATCAGCCCCAGCATTTT. Amino acids: CAWSVTSNQPQHF.

This clone was counted between two and nine times. The rearrangement joins TRBV7-8 to TRBJ1-5; no firm D call. Trimming took off 1 base at V and 3 bases at J, with 16 bases between the two ends. The germline CDR1 and CDR2 sequences are SGHVS and FQNEAQ. The CDR3 is 17 residues long. The chain's CDR3 is CASSLDTTGVNNQPQHF. For the CDR3, the DNA is TGTGCCAGCAGCTTAGATACTACCGGGGTAAACAATCAGCCCCAGCATTTT. Full variable domain (remainder filled in from reference TRBV7-8 and TRBJ1-5): GAGVSQSPRYKVAKRGQDVALRCDPISGHVSLFWYQQALGQGPEFLTYFQNEAQLDKSGLPSDRFFAERPEGSVSTLKIQRTQQEDSAVYLCASSLDTTGVNNQPQHFGDGTRLSIL.

This clone showed up just a few times. This chain uses TRBV9 with TRBJ1-1; D not resolved. CDR3 length: 15 residues. V was trimmed by 0 bases and J by 1 base, leaving 10 bases between them. Germline CDR1 reads SGDLS; CDR2 reads YYNGEE. CDR3 in DNA: TGTGCCAGCAGCGTAGATTGGGGTTCGAACACTGAAGCTTTCTTT. Residues: CASSVDWGSNTEAFF.

This clone has just a few counts. The chain joins TRBV5-6 to TRBJ1-5; D remains ambiguous. The CDR3 runs to 15 residues. Germline loops: CDR1 SGHDT, CDR2 YYEEEE. The germline V and J ends were trimmed by 0 bases and 4 bases, with 11 bases remaining between them. The CDR3 DNA follows: TGTGCCAGCAGCTTGGGAGACTATAGAAATCAGCCCCAGCATTTT. It codes for CASSLGDYRNQPQHF.

This clone was seen a handful of times. This chain connects TRBV7-9 to TRBJ1-5; no definite D call. V lost 8 bases, J lost 0 bases, and 8 bases lay in between. The CDR3 spans 13 residues. Germline CDR1 SEHNR, CDR2 FQNEAQ (reference sequence). The CDR3 DNA sequence: TGTGCCAGCGGGGAGTATAGCAATCAGCCCCAGCATTTT. It encodes CASGEYSNQPQHF.